This is a list of T cell receptor beta chains from one sample in a study of blood T cell repertoires in COVID-19. Sequenced by immunoSEQ multiplex PCR; TCRdb stores in-frame clones only, minus some. Of roughly 150,000 clones listed, 70% to 90% are singletons. The sequenced material came from peripheral blood. These receptors all stem from a woman aged 70-85 years with acute or convalescent COVID-19. CDR3s leave out the opening cysteine and the closing phenylalanine or tryptophan. A D gene is named only where the DNA matches it firmly.

D gene	V gene	J gene	CDR3 protein
TRBD1	TRBV18	TRBJ1-2	ASSLTTGGGGYGYT
TRBD1	TRBV6-5	TRBJ1-2	ASSLQGAGGGYT
NA	TRBV4-1	TRBJ1-3	ASSQEGVGLDTIY
NA	TRBV7-9	TRBJ1-4	ASSPSGGRTNEKLF
TRBD1	TRBV7-2	TRBJ2-2	ASSPGGQGARGELF
NA	TRBV5-4	TRBJ1-6	ASSNQGTNNSPLH
TRBD1	TRBV7-2	TRBJ1-2	ASSLMEGAMGGYT
NA	TRBV2	TRBJ1-2	ASSDRGTNYGYT
NA	TRBV7-9	TRBJ1-2	ASSSRDTDTGYT
NA	TRBV6-5	TRBJ1-2	ASSPQGLGGYT
NA	TRBV7-9	TRBJ2-1	ASSFGGGNEQF
TRBD2	TRBV7-2	TRBJ2-3	ASSSWSGGSDTQY
TRBD1	TRBV4-1	TRBJ1-4	ASSQDGTGVVEKLF
TRBD1	TRBV2	TRBJ1-1	AGTGQGVLRNTEAF
NA	TRBV3-1/TRBV3-2	TRBJ1-4	ASSQFGGGQEKLF
TRBD2	TRBV3-1/TRBV3-2	TRBJ2-3	ASSQTAGVGLNTQY
NA	TRBV19	TRBJ2-4	ASSIFSGGLAKNIQY
NA	TRBV3-1/TRBV3-2	TRBJ1-1	ASSLYRDGGTEAF
TRBD1	TRBV7-2	TRBJ2-7	ASSGDRGEQY
NA	TRBV5-1	TRBJ1-4	ASSLDGINEKLF
NA	TRBV6-5	TRBJ2-2	ASERTGELF
NA	TRBV27	TRBJ1-5	ASSLDRLSNQPQH
NA	TRBV7-6	TRBJ1-4	ASSLGGTFSEKLF
NA	TRBV2	TRBJ2-2	ASSVGQGTGELF
TRBD1	TRBV29-1	TRBJ1-6	SVAGTVDSPLH
TRBD1	TRBV24-1	TRBJ2-3	ATSRTAGGRDTQY
NA	TRBV6-5	TRBJ2-1	ASTLGRGEQF
NA	TRBV7-9	TRBJ1-1	ASSLGSGESTEAF
TRBD1	TRBV28	TRBJ1-2	ASSLPGTGFNYGYT
NA	TRBV6-1	TRBJ2-5	ASSDRGSPQETQY
NA	TRBV10-3	TRBJ1-6	AISEASSYNSPLH
TRBD2	TRBV2	TRBJ2-1	ASSPLAGSSYNEQF
NA	TRBV18	TRBJ1-5	ASSPRQTNQPQH
TRBD1	TRBV11-1	TRBJ2-1	ASSLDRGPYNEQF
NA	TRBV24-1	TRBJ1-2	ATSDGKGPGGYT
TRBD1	TRBV10-3	TRBJ1-1	AIRKEQGGTEAF
NA	TRBV4-2	TRBJ1-6	ASSQGSIQGWSPLH
TRBD2	TRBV5-5	TRBJ2-1	ASSLGLAGYNEQF